These 19 T cell receptor beta chains came from one sample sequenced in a study of blood T cell repertoires in COVID-19. Libraries were prepared by immunoSEQ multiplex PCR; TCRdb keeps only in-frame clonotypes and omits some of them. The data show fewer than 25,000 clones, 85% to 95% seen once. Sequencing used peripheral blood. These receptors were taken from a human donor in a cohort sampled during active COVID-19.

The rearrangement joins TRBV27 to TRBJ1-2; 8 nucleotides line up with TRBD1. Germline CDR1 MNHEY, CDR2 SMNVEV (reference sequence). The CDR3 totals 17 residues. With V trimmed by 4 bases and J by 2 bases, 12 bases remained unmatched. The CDR3 nucleotides read TGTGCCAGCAGTTCCCGCCAGGGGGCTTTAGAAAACTATGGCTACACCTTC. Its protein product is CASSSRQGALENYGYTF.

V is TRBV28 and J is TRBJ2-3; D is perhaps TRBD1 (6 bases). V dropped 6 bases and J dropped 2 bases, with 21 bases sitting between them. The CDR3 consists of 17 residues. CDR1 is MDHEN and CDR2 is SYDVKM in the germline V gene. CDR3 protein: CASSRGDTLWDTDTQYF. CDR3 nucleotide sequence: TGTGCCAGCAGCCGAGGGGACACTTTATGGGACACAGATACGCAGTATTTT.

CDR3: CASSQDPVYGYTF. For the CDR3, the DNA is TGTGCCAGCAGCCAAGACCCAGTCTATGGCTACACCTTC. The chain joins TRBV3-1 (or the pseudogene TRBV3-2) to TRBJ1-2; D unclear. In germline, CDR1 is LGHDT, CDR2 YNNKEL (reference sequence). The CDR3 loop spans 13 amino acids. Trimming shortened V by 0 bases and J by 4 bases, and 6 bases separated the two germline ends.

The chain recombines TRBV6-4 with TRBJ2-7; 9 nucleotides agree with TRBD2. The CDR3 extends over 14 amino acids. V shed 4 bases and J 0 bases; nucleotides not matched to a gene: 1. The V gene's germline CDR1 is MRHNA and CDR2 SNTAGT. CDR3 DNA sequence: TGTGCCAGCAGTGGACTAGCGGACTCCTACGAGCAGTACTTC. This codes for CASSGLADSYEQYF.

The chain employs TRBV18 and TRBJ1-6; D is undetermined. Trimming shortened V by 3 bases and J by 9 bases, and 21 bases separated the two germline ends. The CDR3 length is 17 residues. The germline V gene encodes CDR1 KGHSH and CDR2 LQKENI. The CDR3 reads CASSPSQPSPSGSPLHF. As DNA, the CDR3 is TGTGCCAGCTCACCGTCACAGCCATCCCCCAGCGGTTCACCCCTCCACTTT.

V is TRBV20-1 and J is TRBJ2-1, with D perhaps matching TRBD2 (7 bases). CDR1 and CDR2 from the germline V gene are DFQATT and SNEGSKA (reference sequence). The CDR3 is 14 residues long. V lost 3 bases, J lost 5 bases, and 14 bases lay in between. The chain's CDR3 is CSASSGGKDNEQFF. DNA of the CDR3: TGCAGTGCTAGTTCGGGGGGCAAAGACAATGAGCAGTTCTTC.

V usage is TRBV11-3 and J usage is TRBJ2-1; 7 bases align to TRBD2. The trim removed 3 bases at V and 8 bases at J, leaving 13 bases unmatched. CDR1 and CDR2 (germline): SGHNT, YENEEA. The CDR3 spans 16 residues. The CDR3 is CASSFPWREKDDEQFF. DNA for the CDR3: TGTGCCAGCAGCTTCCCCTGGCGGGAGAAAGACGATGAGCAGTTCTTC.

This sequence joins TRBV27 and TRBJ2-6; D might be TRBD1 (6 bases). Germline values: CDR1 MNHEY, CDR2 SMNVEV (reference sequence). The CDR3 runs to 17 residues. V dropped 7 bases and J dropped 2 bases, with 18 bases sitting between them. The CDR3 spells CASTFSRGQAGANVLTF. For the CDR3, the DNA is TGTGCCAGCACCTTCTCACGGGGACAAGCTGGGGCCAACGTCCTGACTTTC.

This chain connects TRBV6-5 to TRBJ2-7, with D possibly being TRBD2 (6 bases). Trimming pared 7 bases from V and 3 bases from J, leaving 19 bases between. The CDR3 totals 15 residues. Germline lookup yields CDR1 MNHEY and CDR2 SVGAGI. The CDR3 spells CASIKWSSAYYEQYF. CDR3 DNA: TGTGCCAGCATCAAGTGGTCTAGCGCCTACTACGAGCAGTACTTC.

The chain joins TRBV27 to TRBJ1-6, with TRBD1 matching 8 bases. This CDR3 spans 15 amino acids. Looked up from germline, CDR1 is MNHEY and CDR2 is SMNVEV (reference sequence). The junction had 8 bases not matched to a gene; V was cut back by 5 bases and J by 8 bases. As DNA, the CDR3 is TGTGCCAGCAGTGCGCGACAGGGGAGGGATTCACCCCTCCACTTT. Translating gives CASSARQGRDSPLHF.

The rearrangement uses TRBV9 and TRBJ2-4; TRBD1 aligns across 8 bases. The CDR3 extends over 15 amino acids. Germline V gene data show CDR1 as SGDLS and CDR2 as YYNGEE. V was clipped by 3 bases and J by 7 bases; unmatched bases: 9. This chain's CDR3 is CASSAGTGNRNIQYF. The CDR3 nucleotides are TGTGCCAGCAGCGCCGGGACAGGCAATAGGAACATTCAGTACTTC.

V is TRBV5-1 and J is TRBJ2-5; TRBD1 matches at 9 bases. The CDR3 sequence is 14 residues long. Germline V lookup: CDR1 SGHRS, CDR2 YFSETQ. The junction had 6 bases not matched to a gene; V was cut back by 4 bases and J by 5 bases. The DNA of the CDR3 is TGCGCCAGCAGCCCTACAGGGGGCGAGGAGACCCAGTACTTC. The encoded protein is CASSPTGGEETQYF.

This chain uses TRBV14 with TRBJ2-6; no clear D gene. The CDR3 loop spans 14 amino acids. Deletions cut 2 bases from V and 3 bases from J, with 5 bases between. Per the germline V gene, CDR1 is SGHDN and CDR2 is FVKESK. The CDR3 loop is CASSQTVGANVLTF. The CDR3 DNA sequence: TGTGCCAGCAGCCAAACAGTTGGGGCCAACGTCCTGACTTTC.

This chain joins TRBV18 and TRBJ2-3; TRBD1 agrees at 10 bases. V gave up 6 bases and J gave up 6 bases; unmatched junction bases: 6. CDR1 KGHSH and CDR2 LQKENI come from the germline V gene. The CDR3 runs to 14 residues. CDR3 amino acids: CASSRDRGHDTQYF. The CDR3 DNA reads as TGTGCCAGCTCTCGGGACAGGGGACACGATACGCAGTATTTT.

V and J are TRBV30 and TRBJ2-3; 16 bases line up with TRBD2. Germline V gene data show CDR1 as GTSNPN and CDR2 as SVGIG (reference sequence). This CDR3 is 16 amino acids long. Trimming removed 2 bases from V and 8 bases from J; junction bases left unmatched: 7. The CDR3 region has the DNA TGTGCCTGGAGTCCCGGGACTAGCGGGAGGGCCGGTACGCAGTATTTT. Its protein product is CAWSPGTSGRAGTQYF.

This clone showed up just once. This chain connects TRBV28 to TRBJ1-5; D perhaps matches TRBD1 (5 bases). CDR1 MDHEN and CDR2 SYDVKM come from the germline V gene. V lost 8 bases and J lost 3, with 17 bases in between. The CDR3 is 15 amino acids. The CDR3 nucleotides read TGTGCCAGCCAAATTCCCCAGGGAAACAATCAGCCCCAGCATTTT. Protein product: CASQIPQGNNQPQHF. The full variable domain, with the rest looked up from reference TRBV28 and TRBJ1-5, is DVKVTQSSRYLVKRTGEKVFLECVQDMDHENMFWYRQDPGLGLRLIYFSYDVKMKEKGDIPEGYSVSREKKERFSLILESASTNQTSMYLCASQIPQGNNQPQHFGDGTRLSIL.

The chain couples TRBV7-9 to TRBJ2-2; tentatively, D is TRBD2 (6 bases). This CDR3 region has 14 residues. With 4 bases removed from V and 3 bases from J, the gap between germline ends came to 9 bases. CDR1 and CDR2 (germline): SEHNR, FQNEAQ (reference sequence). The CDR3 nucleotides read TGTGCCAGCAGCTCCCGGGACTACACCGGGGAGCTGTTTTTT. Amino acid sequence: CASSSRDYTGELFF.

The V gene is TRBV11-2, the J gene TRBJ2-1; D possibly corresponds to TRBD2 (6 bases). Germline V gives CDR1 SGHAT, CDR2 FQNNGV. V shed 0 bases and J shed 4 bases, with 10 bases lying between them. This CDR3 contains 15 residues. The CDR3 protein is CASSLDWAGYNEQFF. The CDR3 DNA follows: TGTGCCAGCAGCTTAGATTGGGCGGGGTACAATGAGCAGTTCTTC.

The CDR3 sequence is CASSPREGGTGELFF. In DNA form, the CDR3 reads TGTGCCAGCAGCCCTCGGGAGGGAGGTACCGGGGAGCTGTTTTTT. The V call is TRBV7-3, the J call TRBJ2-2, with 8 positions matching TRBD2. CDR3 length: 15 residues. CDR1 and CDR2 (germline): SGHTA, FQGTGA. Trimming at V came to 5 bases and at J to 5 bases, leaving 7 bases not matched to a gene.